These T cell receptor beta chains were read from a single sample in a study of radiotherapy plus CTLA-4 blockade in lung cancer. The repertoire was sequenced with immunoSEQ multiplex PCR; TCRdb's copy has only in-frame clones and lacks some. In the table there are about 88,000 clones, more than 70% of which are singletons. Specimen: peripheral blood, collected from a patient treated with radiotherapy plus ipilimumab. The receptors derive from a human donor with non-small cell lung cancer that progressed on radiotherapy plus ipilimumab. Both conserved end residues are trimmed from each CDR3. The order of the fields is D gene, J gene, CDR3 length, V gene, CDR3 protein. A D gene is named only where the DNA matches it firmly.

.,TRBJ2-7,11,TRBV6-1,AGSSGESYEQY
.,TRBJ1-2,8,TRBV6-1,ASRDPGYT
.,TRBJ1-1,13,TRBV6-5,ASSFPPGRGTEAF
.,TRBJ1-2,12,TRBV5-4,ASSFRGADYGYT
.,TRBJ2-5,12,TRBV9,ASSPSGGGETQY
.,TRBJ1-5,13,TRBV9,ASSGTSHSNQPQH
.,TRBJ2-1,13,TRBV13,ASSAVPGLVNEQF
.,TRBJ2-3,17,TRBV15,ATSRDLRQGGPSTDTQY
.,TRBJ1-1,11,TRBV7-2,ASSLQLGVEAF
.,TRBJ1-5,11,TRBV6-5,ASVLISGQPQH
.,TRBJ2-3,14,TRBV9,ASSVGGRGSTDTQY
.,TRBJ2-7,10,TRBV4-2,ASRGQTYEQY
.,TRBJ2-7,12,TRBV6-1,ASSELGPHYEQY
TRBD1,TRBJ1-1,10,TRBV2,ASSQTGTEAF
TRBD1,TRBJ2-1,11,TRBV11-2,AGSQGQTNEQF
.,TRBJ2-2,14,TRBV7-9,ASSVHQGINTGELF
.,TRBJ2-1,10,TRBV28,ASSPDNNEQF
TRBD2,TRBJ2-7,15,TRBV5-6,ASSPKGLAGGPSEQY
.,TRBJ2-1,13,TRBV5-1,ASSLEGEPYNEQF
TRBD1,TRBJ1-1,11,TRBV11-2,ASSLWGQDEAF
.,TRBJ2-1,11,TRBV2,ASSRSSYNEQF
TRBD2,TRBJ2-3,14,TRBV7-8,ASSQGTSGNRDTQY
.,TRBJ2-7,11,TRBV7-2,ASSLSPGSEQY
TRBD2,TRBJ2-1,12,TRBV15,ATSGMGGYNEQF
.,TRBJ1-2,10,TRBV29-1,SVVPGSGGYT
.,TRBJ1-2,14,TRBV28,ASSSPRGLIFYGYT
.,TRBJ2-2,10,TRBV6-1,ASSGGPGELF
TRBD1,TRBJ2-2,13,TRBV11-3,ASSNYRGRAGELF
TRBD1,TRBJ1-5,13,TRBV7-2,ASSTRQGAGQPQH
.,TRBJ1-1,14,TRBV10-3,AIRQEGEGSDTEAF
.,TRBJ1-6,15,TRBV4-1,ASSQEVRVSYNSPLH
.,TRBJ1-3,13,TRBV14,ASSQARAAGNTIY